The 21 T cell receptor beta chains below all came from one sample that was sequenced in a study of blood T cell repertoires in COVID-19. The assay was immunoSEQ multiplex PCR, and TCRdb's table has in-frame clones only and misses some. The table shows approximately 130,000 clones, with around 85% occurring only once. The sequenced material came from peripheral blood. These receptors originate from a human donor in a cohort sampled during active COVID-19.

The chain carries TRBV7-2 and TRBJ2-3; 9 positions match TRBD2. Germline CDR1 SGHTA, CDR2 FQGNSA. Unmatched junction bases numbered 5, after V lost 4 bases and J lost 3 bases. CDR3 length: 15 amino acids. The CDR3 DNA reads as TGTGCCAGCAGCTCTCTAGCGGGGACTACAGATACGCAGTATTTT. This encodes CASSSLAGTTDTQYF.

CDR3 sequence reads: CASSTTNRDYGYTF. CDR3 nucleotide sequence: TGTGCCAGCAGCACAACCAACAGGGACTATGGCTACACCTTC. The chain recombines TRBV9 with TRBJ1-2, with a tentative D call TRBD1 (6 bases). Germline V gene lookup returns CDR1 SGDLS and CDR2 YYNGEE. The CDR3 sequence is 14 residues long. The V gene lost 4 bases and the J gene lost 3 bases, with 13 bases spanning the gap.

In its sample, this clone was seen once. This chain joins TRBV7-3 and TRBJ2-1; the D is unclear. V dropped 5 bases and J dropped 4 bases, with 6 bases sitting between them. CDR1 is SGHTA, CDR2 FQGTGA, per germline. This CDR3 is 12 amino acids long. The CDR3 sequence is CASSGGYNEQFF. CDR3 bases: TGTGCCAGCAGCGGCGGATACAATGAGCAGTTCTTC.

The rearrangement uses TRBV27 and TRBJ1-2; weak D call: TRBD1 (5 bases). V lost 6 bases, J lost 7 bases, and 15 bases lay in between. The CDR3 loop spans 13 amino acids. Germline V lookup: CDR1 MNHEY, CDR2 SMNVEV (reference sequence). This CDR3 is CASSQRRVSGYTF. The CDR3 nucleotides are TGTGCCAGCAGCCAACGCAGGGTTAGTGGCTACACCTTC.

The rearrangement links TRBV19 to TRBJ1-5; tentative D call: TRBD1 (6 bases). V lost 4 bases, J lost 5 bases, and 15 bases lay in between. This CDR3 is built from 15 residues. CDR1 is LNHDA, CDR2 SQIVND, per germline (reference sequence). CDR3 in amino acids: CASSKVQGGYQPQHF. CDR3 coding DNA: TGTGCCAGTAGTAAGGTACAGGGCGGTTATCAGCCCCAGCATTTT.

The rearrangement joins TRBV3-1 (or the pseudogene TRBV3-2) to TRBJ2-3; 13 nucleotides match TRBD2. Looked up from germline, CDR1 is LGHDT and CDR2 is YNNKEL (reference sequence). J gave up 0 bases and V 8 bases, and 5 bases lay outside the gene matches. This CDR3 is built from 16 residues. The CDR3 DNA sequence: TGTGCCAGCCATAAGGGACTAGCGGGAAGCACAGATACGCAGTATTTT. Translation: CASHKGLAGSTDTQYF.

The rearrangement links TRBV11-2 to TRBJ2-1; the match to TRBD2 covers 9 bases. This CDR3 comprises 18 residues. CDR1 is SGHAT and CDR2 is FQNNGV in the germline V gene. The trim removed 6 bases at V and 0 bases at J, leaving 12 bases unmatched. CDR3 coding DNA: TGTGCCAGCAGTACTCCGGGACTAGCAGGGGGCTCCTACAATGAGCAGTTCTTC. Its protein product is CASSTPGLAGGSYNEQFF.

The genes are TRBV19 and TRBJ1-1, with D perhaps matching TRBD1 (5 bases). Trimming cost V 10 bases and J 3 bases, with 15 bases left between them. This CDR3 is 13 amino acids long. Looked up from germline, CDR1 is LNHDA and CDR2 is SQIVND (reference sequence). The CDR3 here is CATTRAYYTEAFF. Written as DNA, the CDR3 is TGTGCCACTACCAGGGCTTACTACACTGAAGCTTTCTTT.

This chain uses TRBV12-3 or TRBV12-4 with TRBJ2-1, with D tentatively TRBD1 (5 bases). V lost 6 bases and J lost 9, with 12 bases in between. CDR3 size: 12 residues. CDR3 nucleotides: TGTGCCAGCAGCTCCGCAGGGCGTGAGCAGTTCTTC. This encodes CASSSAGREQFF.

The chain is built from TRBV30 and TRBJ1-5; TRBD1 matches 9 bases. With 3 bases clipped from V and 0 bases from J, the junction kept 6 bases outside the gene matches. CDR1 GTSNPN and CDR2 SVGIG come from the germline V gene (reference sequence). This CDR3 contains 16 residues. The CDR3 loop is CAWRGQGGTSNQPQHF. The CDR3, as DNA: TGTGCCTGGAGGGGACAGGGAGGAACTAGCAATCAGCCCCAGCATTTT.

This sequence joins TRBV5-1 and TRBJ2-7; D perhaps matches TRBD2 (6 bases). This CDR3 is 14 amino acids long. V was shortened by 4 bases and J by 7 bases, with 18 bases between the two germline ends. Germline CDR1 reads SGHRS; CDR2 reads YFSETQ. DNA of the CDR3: TGCGCCAGCAGCCCGGAGGGCACGGGGCGGGAGCAGTACTTC. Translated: CASSPEGTGREQYF.

The CDR3 sequence: CASSLTSGAGETQYF. As DNA, the CDR3 is TGTGCCAGCAGCCTTACTAGCGGGGCTGGGGAGACCCAGTACTTC. V is TRBV7-9 and J is TRBJ2-5; TRBD2 aligns across 10 bases. The CDR3 has 15 residues. J was trimmed by 5 bases and V by 5 bases; bases with no gene match: 8. Germline values: CDR1 SEHNR, CDR2 FQNEAQ (reference sequence).

In nucleotides, the CDR3 is TGTGCCAGCAGCCTCGACGGGAGCTCCTACAATGAGCAGTTCTTC. Translated: CASSLDGSSYNEQFF. V is TRBV7-3 and J is TRBJ2-1, with D tentatively TRBD2 (6 bases). Looked up from germline, CDR1 is SGHTA and CDR2 is FQGTGA. The CDR3 length is 15 residues. V shed 5 bases and J shed 0 bases, with 11 bases lying between them.

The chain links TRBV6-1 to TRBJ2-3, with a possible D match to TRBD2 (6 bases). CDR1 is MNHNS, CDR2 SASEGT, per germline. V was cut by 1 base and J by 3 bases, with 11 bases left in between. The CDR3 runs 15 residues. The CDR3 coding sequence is TGTGCCAGCAGTGAAGATGGGGGGAGGACAGATACGCAGTATTTT. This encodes CASSEDGGRTDTQYF.

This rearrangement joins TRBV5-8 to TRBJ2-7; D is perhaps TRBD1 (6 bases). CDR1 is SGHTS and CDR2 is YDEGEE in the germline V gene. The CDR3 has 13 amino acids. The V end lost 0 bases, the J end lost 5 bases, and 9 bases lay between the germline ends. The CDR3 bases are TGTGCCAGCAGCTTGGACAGGGTGGACGAGCAGTACTTC. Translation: CASSLDRVDEQYF.

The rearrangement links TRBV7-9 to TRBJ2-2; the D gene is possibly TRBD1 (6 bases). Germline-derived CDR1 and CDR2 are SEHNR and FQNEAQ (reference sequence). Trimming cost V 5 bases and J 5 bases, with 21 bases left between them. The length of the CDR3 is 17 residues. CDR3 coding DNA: TGTGCCAGCAGCCCTCTCCGGGACACTTCTCTGACCGGGGAGCTGTTTTTT. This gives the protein CASSPLRDTSLTGELFF.

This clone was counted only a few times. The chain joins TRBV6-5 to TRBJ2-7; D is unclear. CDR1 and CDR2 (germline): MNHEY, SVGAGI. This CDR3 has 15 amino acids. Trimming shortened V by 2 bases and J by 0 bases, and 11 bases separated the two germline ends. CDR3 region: CASSYGRLRSYEQYV. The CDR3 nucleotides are TGTGCCAGCAGTTACGGGCGCCTACGCTCCTACGAGCAGTACGTC.

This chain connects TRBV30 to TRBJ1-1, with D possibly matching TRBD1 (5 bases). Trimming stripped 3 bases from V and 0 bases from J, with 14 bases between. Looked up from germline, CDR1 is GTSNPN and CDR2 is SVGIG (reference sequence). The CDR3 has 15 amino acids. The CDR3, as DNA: TGTGCCTGGAGGACTCCAGGGATTATGAACACTGAAGCTTTCTTT. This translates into CAWRTPGIMNTEAFF.

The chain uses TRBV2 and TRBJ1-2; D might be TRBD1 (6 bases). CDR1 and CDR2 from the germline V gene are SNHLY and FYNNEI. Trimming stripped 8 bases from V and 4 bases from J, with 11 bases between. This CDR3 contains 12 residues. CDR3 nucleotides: TGTGCCAGCCTAGGGGGAGTCTATGGCTACACCTTC. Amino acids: CASLGGVYGYTF.

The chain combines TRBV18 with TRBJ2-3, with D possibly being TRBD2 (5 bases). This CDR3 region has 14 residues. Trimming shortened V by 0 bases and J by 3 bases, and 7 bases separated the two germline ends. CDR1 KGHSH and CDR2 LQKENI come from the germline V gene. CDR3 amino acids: CASSPPEVTDTQYF. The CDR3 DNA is TGTGCCAGCTCACCACCGGAGGTTACAGATACGCAGTATTTT.

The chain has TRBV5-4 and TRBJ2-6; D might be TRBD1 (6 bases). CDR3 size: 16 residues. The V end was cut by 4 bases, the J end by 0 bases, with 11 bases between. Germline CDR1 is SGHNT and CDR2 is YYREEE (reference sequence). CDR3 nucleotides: TGTGCCAGCAGCCTGGGGGCTCTCTCTGGGGCCAACGTCCTGACTTTC. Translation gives CASSLGALSGANVLTF.